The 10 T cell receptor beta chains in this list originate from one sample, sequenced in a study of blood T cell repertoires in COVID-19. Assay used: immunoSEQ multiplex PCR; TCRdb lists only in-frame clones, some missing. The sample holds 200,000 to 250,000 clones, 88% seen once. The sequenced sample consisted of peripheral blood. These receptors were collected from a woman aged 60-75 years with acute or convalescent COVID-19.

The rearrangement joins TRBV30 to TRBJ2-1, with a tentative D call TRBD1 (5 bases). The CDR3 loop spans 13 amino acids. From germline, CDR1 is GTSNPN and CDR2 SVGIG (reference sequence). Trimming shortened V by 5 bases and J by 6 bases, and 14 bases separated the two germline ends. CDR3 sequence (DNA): TGTGCCTGGGCTCAGGGCCTATTCAATGAGCAGTTCTTC. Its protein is CAWAQGLFNEQFF.

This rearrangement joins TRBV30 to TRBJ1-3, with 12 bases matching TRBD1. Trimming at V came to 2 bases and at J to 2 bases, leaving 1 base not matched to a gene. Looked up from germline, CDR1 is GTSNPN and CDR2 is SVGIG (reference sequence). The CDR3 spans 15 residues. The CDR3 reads CAWSRDRGPGNTIYF. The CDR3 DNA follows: TGTGCCTGGAGTCGGGACAGGGGGCCTGGAAACACCATATATTTT. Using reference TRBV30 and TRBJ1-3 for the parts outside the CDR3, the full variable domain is SQTIHQWPATLVQPVGSPLSLECTVEGTSNPNLYWYRQAAGRGLQLLFYSVGIGQISSEVPQNLSASRPQDRQFILSSKKLLLSDSGFYLCAWSRDRGPGNTIYFGEGSWLTVV.

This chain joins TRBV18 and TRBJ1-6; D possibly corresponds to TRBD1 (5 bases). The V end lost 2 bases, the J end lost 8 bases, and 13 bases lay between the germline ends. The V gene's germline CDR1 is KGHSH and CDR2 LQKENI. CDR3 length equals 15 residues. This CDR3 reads CASSPIETAYSPLHF. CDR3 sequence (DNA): TGTGCCAGCTCACCAATTGAGACAGCCTATTCACCCCTCCACTTT.

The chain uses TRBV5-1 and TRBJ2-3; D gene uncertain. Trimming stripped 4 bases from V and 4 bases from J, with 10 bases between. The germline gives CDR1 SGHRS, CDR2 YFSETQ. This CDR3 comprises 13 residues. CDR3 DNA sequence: TGCGCCAGCAGCCTAGTCGCCGCAGATACGCAGTATTTT. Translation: CASSLVAADTQYF.

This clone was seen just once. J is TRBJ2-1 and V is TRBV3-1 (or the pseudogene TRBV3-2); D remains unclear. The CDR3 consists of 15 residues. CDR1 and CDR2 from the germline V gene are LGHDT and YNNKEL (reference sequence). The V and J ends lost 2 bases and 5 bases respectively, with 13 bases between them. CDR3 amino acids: CASSQRRPANNEQFF. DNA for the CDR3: TGTGCCAGCAGCCAAAGGCGGCCAGCCAACAATGAGCAGTTCTTC.

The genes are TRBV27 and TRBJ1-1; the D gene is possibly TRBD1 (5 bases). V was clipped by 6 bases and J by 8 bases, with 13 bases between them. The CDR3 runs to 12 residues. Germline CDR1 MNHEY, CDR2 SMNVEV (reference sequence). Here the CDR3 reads CASRNPRGEAFF. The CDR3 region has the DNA TGTGCCAGCAGAAATCCCCGGGGGGAAGCTTTCTTT.

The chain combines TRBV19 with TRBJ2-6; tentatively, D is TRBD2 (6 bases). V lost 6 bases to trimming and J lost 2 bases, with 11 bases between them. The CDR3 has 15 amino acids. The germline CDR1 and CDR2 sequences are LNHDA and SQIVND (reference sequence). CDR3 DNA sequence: TGTGCCAGTAGGGAGGGGAGTGCTGGGGCCAACGTCCTGACTTTC. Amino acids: CASREGSAGANVLTF.

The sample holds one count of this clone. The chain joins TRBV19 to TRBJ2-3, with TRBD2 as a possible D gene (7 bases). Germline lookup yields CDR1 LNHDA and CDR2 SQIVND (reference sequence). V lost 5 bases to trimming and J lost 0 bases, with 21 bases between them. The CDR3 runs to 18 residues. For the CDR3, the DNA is TGTGCCAGTAGTGTGAAGGGGGGGGTCCTCCCTAGCACAGATACGCAGTATTTT. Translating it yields CASSVKGGVLPSTDTQYF. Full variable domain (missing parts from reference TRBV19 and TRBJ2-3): DGGITQSPKYLFRKEGQNVTLSCEQNLNHDAMYWYRQDPGQGLRLIYYSQIVNDFQKGDIAEGYSVSREKKESFPLTVTSAQKNPTAFYLCASSVKGGVLPSTDTQYFGPGTRLTVL.

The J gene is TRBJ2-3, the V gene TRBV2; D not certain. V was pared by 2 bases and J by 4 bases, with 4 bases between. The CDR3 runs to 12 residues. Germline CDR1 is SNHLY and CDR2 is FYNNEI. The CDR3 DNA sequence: TGTGCCAGCAGTGAATATGCAGATACGCAGTATTTT. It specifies CASSEYADTQYF.

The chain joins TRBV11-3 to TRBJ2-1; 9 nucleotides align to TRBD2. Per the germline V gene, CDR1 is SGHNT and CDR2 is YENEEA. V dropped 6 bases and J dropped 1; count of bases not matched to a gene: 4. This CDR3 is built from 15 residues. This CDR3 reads CASSPSGRSYNEQFF. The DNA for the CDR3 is TGTGCCAGCAGTCCCAGCGGGAGGTCCTACAATGAGCAGTTCTTC.